This T cell receptor (beta chain) originates from a study of vaccination and CD4 T cells after COVID-19. The overall study: Treatment of control cultures consisted of a CEFX pool, an HIV-1 Nef pool, or no peptide.

As regards this clonotype: What it binds is not known.

General study results and limits: When vaccine-specific clones from convalescent patients were examined, 304 of 307 were spike mono-reactive.

Oncomine TCR Beta short-read sequencing was applied to DNA from cultured CD4+ T cells. After culture, CD4+ T cells served as the source for genomic DNA extraction. Via MiXCR, TCRdb re-called the PCR reads, giving one row per CDR3 protein. The table records about 10,000 distinct CDR3 sequences, around 30% of them present only once. Germline V gene data show CDR1 as MDHEN and CDR2 as SYDVKM. This CDR3 region has 16 residues. Trimming took 8 bases from V and 4 from J; bases not matched to a gene: 15. Described treatment: roughly 10-day PBMC culture with coronavirus spike peptide pools or control peptides (ViraFEST assay). Collection of the unexposed donor's CD4+ T cells took place before the COVID-19 pandemic (2011-2018).

The chain carries TRBV28 and TRBJ2-3; 7 nucleotides match TRBD2. The sequence came from a human donor in good health. Source material: CD4+ T cells from blood, cultured in vitro. The CDR3, as DNA: TGTGCCAGCGGGGAGCTAGGAGCGGGATTGGCAGATACGCAGTATTTT. Amino acids: CASGELGAGLADTQYF.